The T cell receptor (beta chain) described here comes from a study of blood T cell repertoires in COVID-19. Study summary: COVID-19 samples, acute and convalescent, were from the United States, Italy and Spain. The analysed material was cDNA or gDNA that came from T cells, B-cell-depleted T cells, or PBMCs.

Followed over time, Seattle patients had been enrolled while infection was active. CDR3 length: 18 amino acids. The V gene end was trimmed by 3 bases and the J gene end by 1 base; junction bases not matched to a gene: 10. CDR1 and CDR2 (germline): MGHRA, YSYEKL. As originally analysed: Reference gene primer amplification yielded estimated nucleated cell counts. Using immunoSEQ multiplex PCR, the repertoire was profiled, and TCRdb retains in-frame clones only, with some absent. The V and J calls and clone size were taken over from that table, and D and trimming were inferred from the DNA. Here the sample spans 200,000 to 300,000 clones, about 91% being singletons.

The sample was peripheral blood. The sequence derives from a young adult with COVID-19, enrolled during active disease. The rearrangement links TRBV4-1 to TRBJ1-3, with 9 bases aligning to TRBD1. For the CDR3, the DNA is TGCGCCAGCAGCCAGCCGGGACAGGGAAAAAATTCTGGAAACACCATATATTTT. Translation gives CASSQPGQGKNSGNTIYF.